This T cell receptor beta chain came from a study of T cell changes during pregnancy in multiple sclerosis. TCRdb's table, derived via immunoSEQ multiplex PCR, lists solely in-frame clones and lacks some. Of roughly 56,000 clones in the sample, less than 95% were seen once. Per the germline V gene, CDR1 is SGHTA and CDR2 is FQGNSA. This CDR3 is built from 18 residues. V gave up 1 base and J gave up 0 bases; unmatched junction bases: 4. The chain couples TRBV7-2 to TRBJ2-6, with TRBD1 identical over 9 bases. The sequence derives from a female donor in good health, enrolled as a control in a pregnancy study. The material was CD4+ T cells from peripheral blood mononuclear cells, obtained after pregnancy. This chain's CDR3 is CASSLEGQGSSGANVLTF. The CDR3 nucleotides read TGTGCCAGCAGCTTAGAAGGACAGGGGTCCTCTGGGGCCAACGTCCTGACTTTC.